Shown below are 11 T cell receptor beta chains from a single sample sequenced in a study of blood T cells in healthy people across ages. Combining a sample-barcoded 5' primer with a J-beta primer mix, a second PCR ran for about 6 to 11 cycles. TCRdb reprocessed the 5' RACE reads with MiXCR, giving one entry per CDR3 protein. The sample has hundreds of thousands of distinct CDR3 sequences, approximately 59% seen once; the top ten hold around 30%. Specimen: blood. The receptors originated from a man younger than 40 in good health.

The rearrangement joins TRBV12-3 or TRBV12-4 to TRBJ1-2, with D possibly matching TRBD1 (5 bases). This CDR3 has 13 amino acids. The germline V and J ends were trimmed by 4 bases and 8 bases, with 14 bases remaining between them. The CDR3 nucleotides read TGTGCCAGCAGTTCTCAGGGATATGGGGGCTACACCTTC. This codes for CASSSQGYGGYTF.

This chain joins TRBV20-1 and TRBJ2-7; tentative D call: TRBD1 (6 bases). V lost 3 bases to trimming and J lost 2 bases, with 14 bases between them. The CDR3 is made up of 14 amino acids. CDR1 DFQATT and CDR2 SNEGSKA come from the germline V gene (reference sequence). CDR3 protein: CSARVTGLAYEQYF. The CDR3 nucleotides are TGCAGTGCTAGGGTAACAGGGTTGGCCTACGAGCAGTACTTC.

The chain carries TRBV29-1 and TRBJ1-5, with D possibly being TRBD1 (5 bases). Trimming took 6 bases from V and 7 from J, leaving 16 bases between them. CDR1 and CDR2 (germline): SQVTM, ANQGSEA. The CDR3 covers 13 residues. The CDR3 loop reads CSVVTGREQPQHF. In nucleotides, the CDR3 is TGCAGCGTGGTTACAGGACGGGAACAGCCCCAGCATTTT.

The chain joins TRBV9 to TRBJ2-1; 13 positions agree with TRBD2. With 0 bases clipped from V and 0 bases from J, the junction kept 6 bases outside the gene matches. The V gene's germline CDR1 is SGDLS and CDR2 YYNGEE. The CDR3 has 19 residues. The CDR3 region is CASSVGRLAGGPSYNEQFF. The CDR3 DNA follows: TGTGCCAGCAGCGTAGGAAGACTAGCGGGGGGCCCCTCCTACAATGAGCAGTTCTTC.

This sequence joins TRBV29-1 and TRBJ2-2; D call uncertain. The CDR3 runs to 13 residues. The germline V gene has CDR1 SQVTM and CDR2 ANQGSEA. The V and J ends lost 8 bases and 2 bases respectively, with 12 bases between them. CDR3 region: CSLRLPNTGELFF. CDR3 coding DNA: TGCAGCCTGCGCCTTCCAAACACCGGGGAGCTGTTTTTT.

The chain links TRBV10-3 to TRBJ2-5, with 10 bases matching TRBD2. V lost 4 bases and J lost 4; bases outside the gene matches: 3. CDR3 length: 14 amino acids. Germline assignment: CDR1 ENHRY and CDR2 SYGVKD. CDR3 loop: CAISVASGGETQYF. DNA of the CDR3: TGTGCCATCAGTGTGGCTAGCGGGGGAGAGACCCAGTACTTC.

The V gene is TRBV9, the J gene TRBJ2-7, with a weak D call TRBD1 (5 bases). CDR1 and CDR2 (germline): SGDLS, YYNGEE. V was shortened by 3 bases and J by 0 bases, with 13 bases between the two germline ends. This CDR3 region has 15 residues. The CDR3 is CASSATGGLSYEQYF. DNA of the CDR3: TGTGCCAGCAGCGCTACAGGCGGCCTCTCCTACGAGCAGTACTTC. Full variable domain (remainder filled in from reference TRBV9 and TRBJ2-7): DSGVTQTPKHLITATGQRVTLRCSPRSGDLSVYWYQQSLDQGLQFLIQYYNGEERAKGNILERFSAQQFPDLHSELNLSSLELGDSALYFCASSATGGLSYEQYFGPGTRLTVT.

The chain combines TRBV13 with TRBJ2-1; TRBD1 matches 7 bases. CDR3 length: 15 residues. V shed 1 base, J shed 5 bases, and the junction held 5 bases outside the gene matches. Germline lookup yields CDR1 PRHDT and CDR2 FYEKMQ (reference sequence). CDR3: CASSLAGGSHNEQFF. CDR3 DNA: TGTGCCAGCAGCTTAGCAGGGGGTAGTCACAATGAGCAGTTCTTC.

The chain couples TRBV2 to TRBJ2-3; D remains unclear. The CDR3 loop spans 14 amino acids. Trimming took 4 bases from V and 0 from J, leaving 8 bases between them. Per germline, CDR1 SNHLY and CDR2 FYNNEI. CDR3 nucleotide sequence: TGTGCCAGCAGTGGCGTTGCTAGCACAGATACGCAGTATTTT. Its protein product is CASSGVASTDTQYF.

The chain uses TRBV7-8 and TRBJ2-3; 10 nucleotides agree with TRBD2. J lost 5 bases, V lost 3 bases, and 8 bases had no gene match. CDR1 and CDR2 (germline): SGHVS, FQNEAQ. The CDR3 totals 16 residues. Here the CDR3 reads CASSFGVAGGQDTQYF. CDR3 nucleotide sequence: TGTGCCAGCAGCTTTGGTGTAGCGGGGGGCCAAGATACGCAGTATTTT.

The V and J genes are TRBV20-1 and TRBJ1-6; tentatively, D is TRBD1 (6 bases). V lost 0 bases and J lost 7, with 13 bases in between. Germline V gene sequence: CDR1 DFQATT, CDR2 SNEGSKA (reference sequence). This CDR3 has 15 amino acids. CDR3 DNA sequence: TGCAGTGCTAGAGATTCGGTGGGGGCGAATTCACCCCTCCACTTT. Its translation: CSARDSVGANSPLHF.